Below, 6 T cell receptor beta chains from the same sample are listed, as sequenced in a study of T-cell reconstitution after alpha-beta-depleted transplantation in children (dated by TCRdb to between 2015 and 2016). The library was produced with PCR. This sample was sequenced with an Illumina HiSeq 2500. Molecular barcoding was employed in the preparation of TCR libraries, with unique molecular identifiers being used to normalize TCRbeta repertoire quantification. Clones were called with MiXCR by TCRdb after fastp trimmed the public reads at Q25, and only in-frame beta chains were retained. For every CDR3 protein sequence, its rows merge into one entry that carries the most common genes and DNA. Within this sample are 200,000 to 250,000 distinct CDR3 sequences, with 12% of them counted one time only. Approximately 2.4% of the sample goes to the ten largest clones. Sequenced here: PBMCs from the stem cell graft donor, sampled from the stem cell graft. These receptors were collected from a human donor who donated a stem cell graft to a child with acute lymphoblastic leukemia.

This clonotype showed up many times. In DNA form, the CDR3 reads TGTGCCAGCAGCCAACTAAGGAATGAAAAACTGTTTTTT. Its protein product is CASSQLRNEKLFF. The rearrangement uses TRBV3-1 and TRBJ1-4; D is ambiguous. The ends were cut back, 2 bases at V and 5 bases at J, with 6 bases in the middle. This CDR3 spans 13 amino acids. Germline lookup yields CDR1 LGHDT and CDR2 YNNKEL (reference sequence).

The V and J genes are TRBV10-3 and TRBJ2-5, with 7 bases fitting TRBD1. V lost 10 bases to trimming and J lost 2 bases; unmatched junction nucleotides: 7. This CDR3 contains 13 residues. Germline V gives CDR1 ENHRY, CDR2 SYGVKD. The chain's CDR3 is CANQGEQQETQYF. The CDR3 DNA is TGTGCCAACCAGGGGGAGCAACAAGAGACCCAGTACTTC.

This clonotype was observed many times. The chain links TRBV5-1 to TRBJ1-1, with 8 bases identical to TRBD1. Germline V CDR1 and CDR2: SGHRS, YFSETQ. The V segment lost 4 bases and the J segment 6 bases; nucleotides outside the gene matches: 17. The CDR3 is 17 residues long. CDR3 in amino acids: CASSPEGQGDAGAEAFF. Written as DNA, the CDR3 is TGCGCCAGCAGCCCGGAAGGACAGGGTGACGCGGGGGCTGAAGCTTTCTTT.

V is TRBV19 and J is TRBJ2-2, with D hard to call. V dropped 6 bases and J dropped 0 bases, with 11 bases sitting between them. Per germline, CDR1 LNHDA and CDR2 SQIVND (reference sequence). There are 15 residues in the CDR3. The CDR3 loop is CASRSALANTGELFF. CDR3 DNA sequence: TGTGCCAGTAGGTCAGCCCTCGCGAACACCGGGGAGCTGTTTTTT.

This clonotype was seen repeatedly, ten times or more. Here the CDR3 reads CASSFATANTEAFF. As DNA, the CDR3 is TGTGCCAGCAGTTTTGCAACAGCCAACACTGAAGCTTTCTTT. This chain connects TRBV27 to TRBJ1-1; the D is unclear. Trimming pared 3 bases from V and 2 bases from J, leaving 10 bases between. Germline CDR1 reads MNHEY; CDR2 reads SMNVEV (reference sequence). CDR3 length: 14 amino acids.

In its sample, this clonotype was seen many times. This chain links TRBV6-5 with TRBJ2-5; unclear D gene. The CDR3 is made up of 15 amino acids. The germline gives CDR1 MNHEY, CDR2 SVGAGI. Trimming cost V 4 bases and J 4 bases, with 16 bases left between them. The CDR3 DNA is TGTGCCAGCAGTTGGGTTCCCGGTCAACGAGAGACCCAGTACTTC. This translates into CASSWVPGQRETQYF.